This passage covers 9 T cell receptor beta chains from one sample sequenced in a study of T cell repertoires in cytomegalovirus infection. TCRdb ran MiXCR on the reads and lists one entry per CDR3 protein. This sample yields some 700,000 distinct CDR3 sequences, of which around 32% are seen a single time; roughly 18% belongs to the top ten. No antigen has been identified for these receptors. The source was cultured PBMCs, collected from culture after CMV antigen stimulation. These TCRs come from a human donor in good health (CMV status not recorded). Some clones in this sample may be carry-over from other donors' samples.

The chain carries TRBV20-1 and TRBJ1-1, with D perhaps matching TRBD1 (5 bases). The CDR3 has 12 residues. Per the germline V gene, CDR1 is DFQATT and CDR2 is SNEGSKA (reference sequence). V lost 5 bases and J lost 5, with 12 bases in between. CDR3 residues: CSADGGGTEAFF. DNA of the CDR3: TGCAGTGCTGATGGGGGGGGAACTGAAGCTTTCTTT.

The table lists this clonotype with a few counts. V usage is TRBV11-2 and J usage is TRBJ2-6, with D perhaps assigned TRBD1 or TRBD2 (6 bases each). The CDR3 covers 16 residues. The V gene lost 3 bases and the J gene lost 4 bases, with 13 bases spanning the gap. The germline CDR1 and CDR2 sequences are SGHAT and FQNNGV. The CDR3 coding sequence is TGTGCCAGCAGCTTTCTTCGGGGGCCCGGGGCCAACGTCCTGACTTTC. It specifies CASSFLRGPGANVLTF.

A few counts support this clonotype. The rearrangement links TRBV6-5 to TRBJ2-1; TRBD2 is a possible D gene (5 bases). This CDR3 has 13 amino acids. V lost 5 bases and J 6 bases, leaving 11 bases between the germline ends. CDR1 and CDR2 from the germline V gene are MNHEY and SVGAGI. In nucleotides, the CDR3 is TGTGCCAGCAGTCGGGATTGGGGCAATGAGCAGTTCTTC. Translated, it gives CASSRDWGNEQFF.

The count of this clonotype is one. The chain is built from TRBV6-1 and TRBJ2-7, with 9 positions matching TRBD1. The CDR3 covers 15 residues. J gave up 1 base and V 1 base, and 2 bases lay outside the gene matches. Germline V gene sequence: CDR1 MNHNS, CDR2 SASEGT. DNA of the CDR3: TGTGCCAGCAGTGAAGGGGGGACAGGGTCCTACGAGCAGTACTTC. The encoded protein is CASSEGGTGSYEQYF.

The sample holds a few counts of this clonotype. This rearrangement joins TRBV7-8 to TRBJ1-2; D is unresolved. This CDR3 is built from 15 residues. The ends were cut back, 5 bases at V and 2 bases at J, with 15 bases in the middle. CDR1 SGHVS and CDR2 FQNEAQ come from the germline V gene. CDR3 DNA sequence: TGTGCCAGCAGCCCCTTTTCGACGGACAACTATGGCTACACCTTC. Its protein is CASSPFSTDNYGYTF.

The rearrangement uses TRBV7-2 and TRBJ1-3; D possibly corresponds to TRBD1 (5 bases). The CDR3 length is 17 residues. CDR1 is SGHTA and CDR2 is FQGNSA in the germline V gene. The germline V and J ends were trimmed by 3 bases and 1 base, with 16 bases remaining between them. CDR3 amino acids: CASSFRQGFVSGNTIYF. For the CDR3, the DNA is TGTGCCAGCAGCTTCCGGCAGGGCTTTGTTTCTGGAAACACCATATATTTT.

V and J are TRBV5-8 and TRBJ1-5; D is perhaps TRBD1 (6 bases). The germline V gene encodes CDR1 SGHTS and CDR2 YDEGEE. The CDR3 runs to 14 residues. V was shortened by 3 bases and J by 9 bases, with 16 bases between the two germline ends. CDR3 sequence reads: CASSSPQQGGPQHF. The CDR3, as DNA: TGTGCCAGCAGCTCGCCCCAACAAGGGGGGCCCCAGCATTTT.

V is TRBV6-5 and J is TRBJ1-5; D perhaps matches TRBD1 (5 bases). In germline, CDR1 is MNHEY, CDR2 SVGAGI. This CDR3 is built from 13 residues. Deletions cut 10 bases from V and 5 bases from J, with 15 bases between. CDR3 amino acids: CATTRGGDQPQHF. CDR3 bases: TGTGCCACCACGAGGGGCGGAGATCAGCCCCAGCATTTT.

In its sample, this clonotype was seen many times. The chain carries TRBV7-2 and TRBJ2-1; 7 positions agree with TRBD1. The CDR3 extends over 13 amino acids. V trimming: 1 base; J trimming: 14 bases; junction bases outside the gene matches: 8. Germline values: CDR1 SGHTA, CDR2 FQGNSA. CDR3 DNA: TGTGCCAGCAGCTTAGAACTTTCCACAGGGGAGTTCTTC. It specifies CASSLELSTGEFF.